The entry below gives a single TCR beta chain sequence along with its context. Its antigen is as yet unknown. Via MiXCR, TCRdb re-called the reads, giving one row per CDR3 protein. The data show under 300,000 distinct CDR3 sequences, 15% to 20% seen once. This specimen comes from a study of T cell repertoires in cytomegalovirus infection. In the study overall: Shared public TCR beta signatures pointed to both CMV infection and a matching HLA type.

Unmatched junction bases numbered 10, after V lost 11 bases and J lost 1 base. Germline V CDR1 and CDR2: MNHEY, SMNVEV (reference sequence). This CDR3 has 15 residues. Study conclusions and caveats: Dominating the ex vivo response were TCR beta clonotypes that were CMV-specific and HLA-C-restricted.

The sequence was obtained from a human donor in good health (CMV status not recorded). Some clones in this sample may be carry-over from other donors' samples. This chain links TRBV27 with TRBJ2-3, with 9 bases that match TRBD2. Source material: CD8+ T cells from PBMCs. The CDR3 is CASAGGLPGTDTQYF. The CDR3 nucleotides read TGTGCCTCGGCGGGGGGGCTCCCCGGCACAGATACGCAGTATTTT.